This TCR beta chain comes out of a study of T cell clonotyping in hematopoietic cell transplantation. Produced via immunoSEQ multiplex PCR; TCRdb's table is partial and in-frame only. Of about 12,000 clones in the sample, roughly 92% were seen once. Blood collection times were about day -28 and days 30, 100, 180 posttransplant. By sample share, this clone is medium-sized. Its antigen is unknown. The same CDR3 is also encoded by other DNA sequences in this sample. The CDR3 length is 15 residues. Germline-derived CDR1 and CDR2 are SGDLS and YYNGEE. Trimming took 0 bases from V and 7 from J, leaving 13 bases between them. Points from the study as a whole: Pathologically expanded recipient clonotypes increased progressively from day 30 to day 180 as diversity fell.

The chain links TRBV9 to TRBJ1-4; no reliable D call. This material consisted of PBMCs, taken 100 days after allogeneic stem cell transplant. The receptor's source is a female patient aged 50 to 65 who had an allogeneic stem cell transplant from an unrelated donor, so the T cells may come from the graft donor. Some clones in this sample may be carry-over from other donors' samples. The CDR3 region is CASSVADHLSEKLFF. The CDR3 DNA sequence: TGTGCCAGCAGCGTAGCAGACCATCTTAGTGAAAAACTGTTTTTT.